These 2 T cell receptor beta chains were all obtained from the same sample, sequenced in a study of technical replicates of blood from four donors. Some clones are missing from TCRdb's copy, which holds only in-frame ones; the method was immunoSEQ multiplex PCR. The sample includes roughly 79,000 clones, 90% to 95% of them seen just once. Sequencing was carried out using T cells isolated from PBMCs. All receptors derive from a human donor in good health.

This chain links TRBV6-6 with TRBJ2-7; tentatively, D is TRBD2 (6 bases). The CDR3 contains 13 residues. Trimming removed 8 bases from V and 6 bases from J, with 17 bases in between. The germline gives CDR1 MNHNY, CDR2 SVGAGI (reference sequence). CDR3 in DNA: TGTGCCAGCCAACCCCGGGGGACTCCCGAGCAGTACTTC. This gives the protein CASQPRGTPEQYF.

The chain joins TRBV7-9 to TRBJ1-4, with D uncertain. Germline loops: CDR1 SEHNR, CDR2 FQNEAQ (reference sequence). The CDR3 is 15 residues long. V was pared by 5 bases and J by 0 bases, with 10 bases between. The chain's CDR3 is CASSPDGTTNEKLFF. DNA of the CDR3: TGTGCCAGCAGCCCCGACGGGACAACTAATGAAAAACTGTTTTTT.